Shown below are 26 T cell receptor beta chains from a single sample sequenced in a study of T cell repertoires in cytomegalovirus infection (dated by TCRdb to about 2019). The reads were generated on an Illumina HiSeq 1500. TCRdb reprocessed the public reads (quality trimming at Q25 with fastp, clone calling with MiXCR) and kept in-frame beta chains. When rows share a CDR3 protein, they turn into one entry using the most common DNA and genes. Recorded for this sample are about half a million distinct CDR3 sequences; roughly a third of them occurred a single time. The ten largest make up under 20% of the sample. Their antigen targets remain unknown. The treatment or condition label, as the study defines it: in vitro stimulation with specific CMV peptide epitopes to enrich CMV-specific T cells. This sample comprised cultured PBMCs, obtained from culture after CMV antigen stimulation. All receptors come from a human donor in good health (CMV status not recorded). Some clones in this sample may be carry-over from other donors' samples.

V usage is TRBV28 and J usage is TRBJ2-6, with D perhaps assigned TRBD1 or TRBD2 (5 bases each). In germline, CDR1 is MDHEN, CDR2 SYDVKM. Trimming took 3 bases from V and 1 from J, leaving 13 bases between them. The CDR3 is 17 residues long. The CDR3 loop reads CASSLGTGRSGANVLTF. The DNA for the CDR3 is TGTGCCAGCAGTTTGGGGACGGGGCGTTCTGGGGCCAACGTCCTGACTTTC.

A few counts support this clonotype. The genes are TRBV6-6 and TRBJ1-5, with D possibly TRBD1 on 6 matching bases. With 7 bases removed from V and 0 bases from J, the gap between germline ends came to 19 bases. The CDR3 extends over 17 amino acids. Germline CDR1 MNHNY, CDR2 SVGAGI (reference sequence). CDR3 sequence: CASTPYRAGSSNQPQHF. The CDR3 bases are TGTGCCAGCACCCCCTACAGGGCTGGGTCTAGCAATCAGCCCCAGCATTTT.

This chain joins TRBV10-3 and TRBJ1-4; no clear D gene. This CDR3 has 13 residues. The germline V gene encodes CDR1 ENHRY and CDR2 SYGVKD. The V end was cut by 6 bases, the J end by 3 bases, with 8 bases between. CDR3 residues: CAIRGTANEKLFF. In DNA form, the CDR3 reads TGTGCCATCAGGGGTACGGCTAATGAAAAACTGTTTTTT.

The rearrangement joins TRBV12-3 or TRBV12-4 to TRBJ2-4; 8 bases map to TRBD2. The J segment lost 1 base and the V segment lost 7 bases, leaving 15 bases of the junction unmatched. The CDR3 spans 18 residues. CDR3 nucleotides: TGTGCCAGCACCCGTGTGGTCGGGGGGGATCCGGCCAAAAACATTCAGTACTTC. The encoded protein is CASTRVVGGDPAKNIQYF.

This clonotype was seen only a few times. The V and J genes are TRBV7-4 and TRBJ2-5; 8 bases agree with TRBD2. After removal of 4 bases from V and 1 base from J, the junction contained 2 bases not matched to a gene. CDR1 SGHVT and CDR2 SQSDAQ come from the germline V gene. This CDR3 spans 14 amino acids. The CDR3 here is CASSSGGIQETQYF. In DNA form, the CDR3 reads TGTGCCAGCAGCTCGGGGGGGATCCAAGAGACCCAGTACTTC.

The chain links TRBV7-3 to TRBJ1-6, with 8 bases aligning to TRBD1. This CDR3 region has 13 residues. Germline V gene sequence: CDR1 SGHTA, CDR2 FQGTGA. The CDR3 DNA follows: TGTGGGACAGGGAGCTCCTATAATTCACCCCTCCACTTT. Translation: CGTGSSYNSPLHF.

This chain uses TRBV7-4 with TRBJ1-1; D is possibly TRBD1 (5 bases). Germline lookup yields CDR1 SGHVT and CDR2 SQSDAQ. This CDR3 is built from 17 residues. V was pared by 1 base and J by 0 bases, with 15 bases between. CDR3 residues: CASSLVGQAGLNTEAFF. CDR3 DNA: TGTGCCAGCAGCTTAGTAGGTCAGGCAGGGTTGAACACTGAAGCTTTCTTT.

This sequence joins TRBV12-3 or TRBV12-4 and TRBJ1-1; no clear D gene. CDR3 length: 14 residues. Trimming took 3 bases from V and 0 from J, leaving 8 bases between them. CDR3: CASSFAGMNTEAFF. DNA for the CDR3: TGTGCCAGCAGTTTTGCCGGCATGAACACTGAAGCTTTCTTT.

This chain's CDR3 is CASNPGTSGGTGELFF. As DNA, the CDR3 is TGTGCCAGCAACCCCGGGACTAGCGGGGGCACCGGGGAGCTGTTTTTT. V usage is TRBV12-3 or TRBV12-4 and J usage is TRBJ2-2, with 14 bases lining up with TRBD2. This CDR3 has 16 residues. With V trimmed by 7 bases and J by 4 bases, 5 bases remained unmatched.

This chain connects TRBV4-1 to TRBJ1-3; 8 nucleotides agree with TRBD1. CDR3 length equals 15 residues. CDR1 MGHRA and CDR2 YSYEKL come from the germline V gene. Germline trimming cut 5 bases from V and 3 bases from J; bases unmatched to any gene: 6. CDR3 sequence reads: CASSKPGGFGNTIYF. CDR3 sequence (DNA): TGCGCCAGCAGCAAACCAGGGGGCTTTGGAAACACCATATATTTT.

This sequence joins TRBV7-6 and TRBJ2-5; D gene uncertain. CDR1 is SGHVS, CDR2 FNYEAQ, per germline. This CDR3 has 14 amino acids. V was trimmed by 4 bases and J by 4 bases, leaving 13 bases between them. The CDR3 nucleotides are TGTGCCAGCAGCTCGGACCCGAATCGAGAGACCCAGTACTTC. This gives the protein CASSSDPNRETQYF.

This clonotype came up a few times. The CDR3 spells CASSTSWSTDTQYF. DNA of the CDR3: TGTGCCAGCAGCACCAGTTGGAGCACAGATACGCAGTATTTT. The chain uses TRBV7-2 and TRBJ2-3; D is ambiguous. The ends were cut back, 5 bases at V and 0 bases at J, with 9 bases in the middle. Germline CDR1 reads SGHTA; CDR2 reads FQGNSA. The CDR3 has 14 amino acids.

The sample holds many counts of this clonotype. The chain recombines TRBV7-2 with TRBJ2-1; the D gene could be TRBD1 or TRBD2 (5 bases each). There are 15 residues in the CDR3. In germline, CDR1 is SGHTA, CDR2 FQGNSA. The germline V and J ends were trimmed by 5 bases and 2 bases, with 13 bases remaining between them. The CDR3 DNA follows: TGTGCCAGCAGCCCCAGGGAGATGGCCTACAATGAGCAGTTCTTC. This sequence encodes CASSPREMAYNEQFF.

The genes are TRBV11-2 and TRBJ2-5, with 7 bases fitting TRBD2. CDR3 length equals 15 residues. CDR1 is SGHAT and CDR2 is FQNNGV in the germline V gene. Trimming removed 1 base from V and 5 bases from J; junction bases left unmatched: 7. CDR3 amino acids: CASSLGQGGFETQYF. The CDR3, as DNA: TGTGCCAGCAGCTTAGGGCAGGGAGGGTTCGAGACCCAGTACTTC.

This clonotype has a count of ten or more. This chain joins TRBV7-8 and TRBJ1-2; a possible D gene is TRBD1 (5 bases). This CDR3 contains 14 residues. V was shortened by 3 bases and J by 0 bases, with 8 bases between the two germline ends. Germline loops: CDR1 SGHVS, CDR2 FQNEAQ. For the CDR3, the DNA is TGTGCCAGCAGCTTGACAGCCTCTAACTATGGCTACACCTTC. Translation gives CASSLTASNYGYTF.

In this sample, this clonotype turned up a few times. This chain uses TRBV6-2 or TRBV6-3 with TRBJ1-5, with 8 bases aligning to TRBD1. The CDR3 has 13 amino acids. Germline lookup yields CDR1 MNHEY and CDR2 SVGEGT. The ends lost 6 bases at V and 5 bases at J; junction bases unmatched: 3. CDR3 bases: TGTGCCAGCAGGGACAGGGAGGATCAGCCCCAGCATTTT. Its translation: CASRDREDQPQHF.

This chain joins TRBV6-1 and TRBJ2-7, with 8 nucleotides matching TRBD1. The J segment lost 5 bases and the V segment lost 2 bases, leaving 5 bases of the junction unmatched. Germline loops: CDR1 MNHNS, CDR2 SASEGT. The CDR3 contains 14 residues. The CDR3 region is CASSELTGEHEQYF. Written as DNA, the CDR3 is TGTGCCAGCAGTGAATTGACAGGGGAACACGAGCAGTACTTC.

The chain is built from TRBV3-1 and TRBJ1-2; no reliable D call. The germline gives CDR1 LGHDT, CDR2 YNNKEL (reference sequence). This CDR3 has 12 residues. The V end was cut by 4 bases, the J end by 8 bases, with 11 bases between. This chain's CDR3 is CASSLNREGYTF. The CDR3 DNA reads TGTGCCAGCAGCCTGAACAGAGAGGGCTACACCTTC. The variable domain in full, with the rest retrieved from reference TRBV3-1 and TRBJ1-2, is DTAVSQTPKYLVTQMGNDKSIKCEQNLGHDTMYWYKQDSKKFLKIMFSYNNKELIINETVPNRFSPKSPDKAHLNLHINSLELGDSAVYFCASSLNREGYTFGSGTRLTVV.

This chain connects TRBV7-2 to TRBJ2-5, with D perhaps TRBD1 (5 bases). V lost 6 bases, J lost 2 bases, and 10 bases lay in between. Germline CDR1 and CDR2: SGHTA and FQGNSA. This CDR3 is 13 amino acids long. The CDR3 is CASRLTVQETQYF. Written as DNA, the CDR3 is TGTGCCAGCAGATTGACAGTACAAGAGACCCAGTACTTC. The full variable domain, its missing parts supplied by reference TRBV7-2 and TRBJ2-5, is GAGVSQSPSNKVTEKGKDVELRCDPISGHTALYWYRQSLGQGLEFLIYFQGNSAPDKSGLPSDRFSAERTGGSVSTLTIQRTQQEDSAVYLCASRLTVQETQYFGPGTRLLVL.

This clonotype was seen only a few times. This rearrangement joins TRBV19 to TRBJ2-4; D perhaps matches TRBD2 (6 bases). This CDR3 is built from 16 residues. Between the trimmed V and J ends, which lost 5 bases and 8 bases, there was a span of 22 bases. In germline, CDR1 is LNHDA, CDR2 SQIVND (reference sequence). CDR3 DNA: TGTGCCAGTAGTGGAGGCCGAGCTAGCGCGAGTGACATTCAGTACTTC. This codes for CASSGGRASASDIQYF.

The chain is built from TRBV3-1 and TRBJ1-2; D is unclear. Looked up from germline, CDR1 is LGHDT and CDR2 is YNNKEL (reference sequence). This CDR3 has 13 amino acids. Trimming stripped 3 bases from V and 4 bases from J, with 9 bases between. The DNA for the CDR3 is TGTGCCAGCAGCCATAAGGCAGGCTATGGCTACACCTTC. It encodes CASSHKAGYGYTF.

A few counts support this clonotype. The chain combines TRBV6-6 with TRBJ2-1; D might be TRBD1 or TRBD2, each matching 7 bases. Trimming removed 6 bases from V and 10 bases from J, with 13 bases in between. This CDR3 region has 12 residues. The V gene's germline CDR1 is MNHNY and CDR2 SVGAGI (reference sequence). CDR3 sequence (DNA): TGTGCCAGCAGGGCAGGGGGAGGGGAGCAGTTCTTC. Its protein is CASRAGGGEQFF.

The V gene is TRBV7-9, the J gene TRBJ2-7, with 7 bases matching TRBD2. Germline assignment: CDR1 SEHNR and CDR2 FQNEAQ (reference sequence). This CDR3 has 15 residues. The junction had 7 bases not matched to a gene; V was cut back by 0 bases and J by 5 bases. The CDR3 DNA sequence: TGTGCCAGCAGCTTAGCTGGGTCAGGGAGGGACGAGCAGTACGTC. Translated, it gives CASSLAGSGRDEQYV.

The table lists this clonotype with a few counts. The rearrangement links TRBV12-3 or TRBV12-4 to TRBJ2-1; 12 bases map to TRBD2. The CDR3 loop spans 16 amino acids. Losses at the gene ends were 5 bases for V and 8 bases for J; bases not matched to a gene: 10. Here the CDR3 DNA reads TGTGCCAGCAGTAGACTAGCGGGAGTGTTTTACGATGAGCAGTTCTTC. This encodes CASSRLAGVFYDEQFF.

The CDR3 sequence is CASSPLEGGSSGANVLTF. CDR3 in DNA: TGTGCCAGCAGCCCTCTGGAAGGGGGTAGCTCTGGGGCCAACGTCCTGACTTTC. V is TRBV7-8 and J is TRBJ2-6, with TRBD1 as a possible D gene (6 bases). The CDR3 extends over 18 amino acids. Germline V CDR1 and CDR2: SGHVS, FQNEAQ. The V and J ends lost 5 bases and 0 bases respectively, with 17 bases between them. Full variable domain (outside the CDR3, taken from reference TRBV7-8 and TRBJ2-6): GAGVSQSPRYKVAKRGQDVALRCDPISGHVSLFWYQQALGQGPEFLTYFQNEAQLDKSGLPSDRFFAERPEGSVSTLKIQRTQQEDSAVYLCASSPLEGGSSGANVLTFGAGSRLTVL.

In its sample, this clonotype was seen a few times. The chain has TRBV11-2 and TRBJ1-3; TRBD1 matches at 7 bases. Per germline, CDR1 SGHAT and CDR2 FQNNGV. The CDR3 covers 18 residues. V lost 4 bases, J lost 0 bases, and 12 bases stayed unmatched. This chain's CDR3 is CASSSSGQVQGSGNTIYF. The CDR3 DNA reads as TGTGCCAGCAGCTCAAGCGGACAGGTCCAAGGCTCTGGAAACACCATATATTTT.